The rows below give T cell receptor beta chains drawn from one sample of a study of T cells in Graves' hyperthyroidism and ophthalmopathy. A single record per CDR3 protein comes from TCRdb applying MiXCR to the multiplex PCR reads. Among about 270,000 distinct CDR3 sequences, less than 30% were seen once, and the ten largest hold over 25%. Sequences were obtained from blood. The receptors here all came from a man aged 40-50 years with Graves' hyperthyroidism that later progressed to Graves' ophthalmopathy. Each CDR3 is given with its conserved first and last residue.

v_call cdr3_aa
TRBV29-1 CSVRRTSPKGIQYF
TRBV6-2/TRBV6-3 CASSPLSEAFF
TRBV11-2 CASSLDHAGYEQYF
TRBV6-1 CASSAGQGGLETQYF
TRBV9 CASSGPGTGTTEAFF
TRBV7-2 CASSFRGPGETQYF
TRBV6-1 CASSEEAREIYEQYF
TRBV2 CASSLTTGDEQYF
TRBV5-1 CASSFGGGSSYEQYF
TRBV12-3/TRBV12-4 CASSLFRGGTEAFF
TRBV20-1 CSARKQGSNDEQYF
TRBV10-3 CAISAGQGASGYTF
TRBV10-3 CAIHPGQGNNEQFF
TRBV20-1 CSASGLPLHF
TRBV7-3 CASSSQPGDGYTF
TRBV7-8 CASSWDRDDTEAFF
TRBV20-1 CSARDSYTEAFF
TRBV6-4 CASSISTQGNTIYF
TRBV2 CASSDPAGDGYTF
TRBV29-1 CSVVGQAILETQYF
TRBV11-2 CASSLGIAYEQYF
TRBV9 CASSVGGELWEVQYF
TRBV12-3/TRBV12-4 CASRLPDSTEAFF
TRBV30 CAAGGGVETQYF
TRBV6-2/TRBV6-3 CASSYSRGVSAFF
TRBV2 CASSYGIQETQYF
TRBV29-1 CSVAGSGQVKNIQYF
TRBV29-1 CSISRGSDYEQYF